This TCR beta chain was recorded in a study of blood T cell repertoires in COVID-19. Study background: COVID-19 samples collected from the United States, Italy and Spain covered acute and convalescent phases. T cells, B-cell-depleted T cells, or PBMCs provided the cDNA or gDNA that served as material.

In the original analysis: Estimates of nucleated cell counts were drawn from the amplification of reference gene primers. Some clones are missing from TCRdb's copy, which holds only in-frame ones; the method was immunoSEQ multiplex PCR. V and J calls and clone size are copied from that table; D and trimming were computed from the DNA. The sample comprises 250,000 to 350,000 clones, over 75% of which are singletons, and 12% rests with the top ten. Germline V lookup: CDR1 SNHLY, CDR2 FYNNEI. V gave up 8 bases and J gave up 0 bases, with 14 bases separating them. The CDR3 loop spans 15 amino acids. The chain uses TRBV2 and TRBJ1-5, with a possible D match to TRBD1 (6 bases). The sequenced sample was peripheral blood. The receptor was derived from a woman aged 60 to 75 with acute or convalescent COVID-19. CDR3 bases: TGTGCCAGCGACGTTGACAGGAATAGCAATCAGCCCCAGCATTTT. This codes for CASDVDRNSNQPQHF.